This TCR beta chain emerged from a study of shared clonotypes between healthy human individuals. Overall study findings and caveats: Only a few donors were included, so the genetic and exposure-history diversity represented was limited. A generally larger estimated richness was seen in naive subsets than in memory subsets.

A word on this clone: Its cognate antigen is unknown.

V trimming: 1 base; J trimming: 3 bases; junction bases outside the gene matches: 4. Germline V gene lookup returns CDR1 MNHNS and CDR2 SASEGT. The CDR3 length is 16 residues. The investigators split CD4+ cells into a CD45RA+ naive subset and a CD45RA-negative memory subset. DNA at approximately 200 ng, tens of thousands of T cell genomes, went into sorted-subset replicate PCRs. Generated by immunoSEQ multiplex PCR, the TCRdb table keeps only in-frame clones and is missing some. The table lists roughly 2 million clones, 90% to 96% of them singletons, with about 0.13% in the top ten. The V and J genes are TRBV6-1 and TRBJ2-3; TRBD2 matches 10 bases. The sample was naive CD4+ T cells sorted from blood. Subset given: CD45RA+ positively selected. The receptor was isolated from a man aged 18 to 29 in good health. The CDR3 region is CASSEGTSGPTDTQYF. For the CDR3, the DNA is TGTGCCAGCAGTGAAGGGACTAGCGGACCTACAGATACGCAGTATTTT.